This T cell receptor beta chain was sequenced during a study of blood T cell repertoires in COVID-19 (dated by TCRdb to between 2020 and 2021). For context, the study as a whole: Samples covering the acute and convalescent phases of COVID-19 were provided by collaborators in the United States, Italy and Spain. The material from the prospective study consisted of cDNA or gDNA derived from T cells, B-cell-depleted T cells, or PBMCs. The dataset comprised deeply sampled blood TCRbeta repertoires from subjects exposed to, actively infected with, or recovered from COVID-19. A freely available public database, intended as a resource for researchers studying the immune response to SARS-CoV-2, is where the repertoires were released. Samples were obtained from the ongoing ImmuneRACE study (first 160 participants) and from 1,000 to 1,500 subjects provided by 6 global collaborators. Sample metadata almost always included a de-identified subject ID, COVID-19 status, age in years and sex. HLA class I and class II types, where available, came from metadata supplied by the sample provider rather than from assay-based typing.

The germline V gene yields SGHDT for CDR1 and YYEEEE for CDR2. V gives up 3 bases and J gives up 11 bases, and the segment between their germline ends measures 20 bases. From the cysteine up to the phenylalanine, the CDR3 has a length of 14 residues. Kept here is only the CDR3 DNA, which spans 42 bases and is read in frame from base 1. Here is what the overall study found, with its caveats: The quantity of clinical and demographic metadata differed by source and by participant and was supplied without curation.

For this clone: It lacks a known antigen. Base quality data are lacking; no much larger clone is found one base away.

TCRbeta CDR3 regions were amplified from genomic DNA using the immunoSEQ Assay, a bias-controlled multiplex PCR. The authors' pipeline ran thus. Nucleated cell counts per sample were estimated from amplification of reference gene primers within the assay. To quantify the absolute abundance of each unique TCRbeta CDR3 rearrangement, sequence reads were collapsed and filtered. Productive Simpson clonality was computed per sample as the square root of Simpson's diversity index over productive rearrangements. As stored in TCRdb, this immuneACCESS dataset retains in-frame rearrangements with V and J assigned. A fraction of the clones does not appear; measured against another copy, unresolved V genes explain less than half of the discrepancy, and the remainder lacks a known reason. That table is the source of V, J and clone size, and D and trimming were worked out from the DNA. The sample table contains roughly 260,000 clones; only one count was recorded for just under 90% of them. The ten largest clonotypes hold 3.7% of the sample.

Whole blood was collected in K2EDTA tubes by collaborating institutions according to the institutions' own protocols. For TCRbeta analysis, collaborators shipped samples as frozen whole blood, isolated PBMCs, or DNA extracted from either of those sample types. The sample comprised peripheral blood. The sequence was collected from a woman aged 40 to 50 with acute or convalescent COVID-19. Recombination joined TRBV5-6 with TRBJ1-2, with TRBD1 as a weak D call on 5 bases. The bases read TGTGCCAGCAGCTCATCCAGCATGGCCCAGGGTTACACCTTC. Translated, it gives CASSSSSMAQGYTF.